These 6 T cell receptor beta chains originate from one sample sequenced in a study of beta chain features in type 1 diabetes. Isolated RNA was reverse transcribed in full, so expressed TCRB transcripts were sequenced. Sequencing used immunoSEQ multiplex PCR; TCRdb keeps in-frame clones, though not all of them. Of fewer than 650,000 clones listed, about 14% are singletons. The sample was naive CD4+ T cells from blood. The receptors stem from a man between 18 and 35 years old in good health.

The chain couples TRBV5-1 to TRBJ2-5; the D gene is possibly TRBD2 (6 bases). Between the trimmed V and J ends, which lost 0 bases and 5 bases, there was a span of 14 bases. CDR1 SGHRS and CDR2 YFSETQ come from the germline V gene. This CDR3 spans 15 amino acids. The CDR3 coding sequence is TGCGCCAGCAGCTTGGCCTCGGGAGTGGCGGAGACCCAGTACTTC. Its protein is CASSLASGVAETQYF.

This clone has more than one count but fewer than ten. The chain is built from TRBV30 and TRBJ2-7; 7 bases map to TRBD1. Germline loops: CDR1 GTSNPN, CDR2 SVGIG (reference sequence). Trimming took 3 bases from V and 4 from J; bases not matched to a gene: 15. The CDR3 sequence is 16 residues long. The CDR3 DNA reads as TGTGCCTGGAGCCCCCTTGGGTCGGGACAGCAGTACGAGCAGTACTTC. Amino acid sequence: CAWSPLGSGQQYEQYF.

This clone was observed a handful of times. The genes are TRBV7-9 and TRBJ2-5; 7 positions agree with TRBD2. Germline V gene data show CDR1 as SEHNR and CDR2 as FQNEAQ (reference sequence). This CDR3 region has 14 residues. The V and J ends lost 5 bases and 5 bases, in that order; junction bases with no gene match: 8. The CDR3 reads CASSGESLAETQYF. The DNA of the CDR3 is TGTGCCAGCAGCGGAGAGTCACTAGCGGAGACCCAGTACTTC.

The chain has TRBV5-1 and TRBJ2-7, with D possibly matching TRBD2 (6 bases). Germline V gene data show CDR1 as SGHRS and CDR2 as YFSETQ. V lost 4 bases and J lost 6, with 8 bases in between. The CDR3 is 11 residues long. CDR3: CASSVTSEQYF. The CDR3 DNA reads TGCGCCAGCAGCGTGACTAGCGAGCAGTACTTC.

This clone was counted ten times or more. The genes are TRBV10-3 and TRBJ2-1; tentative D call: TRBD2 (5 bases). V was cut by 5 bases and J by 8 bases, with 13 bases left in between. The CDR3 consists of 13 residues. Germline assignment: CDR1 ENHRY and CDR2 SYGVKD. The CDR3 sequence: CAISLRGSDEQFF. DNA for the CDR3: TGTGCCATCAGTCTACGGGGAAGCGATGAGCAGTTCTTC.

The J gene is TRBJ1-2, the V gene TRBV10-3, with 9 bases lining up with TRBD1. Trimming removed 4 bases from V and 8 bases from J; junction bases left unmatched: 8. Germline CDR1 and CDR2: ENHRY and SYGVKD. This CDR3 is built from 14 residues. CDR3 bases: TGTGCCATCAGTGTCGGGACAGGGTGGAGAGGCTACACCTTC. It is translated as CAISVGTGWRGYTF.